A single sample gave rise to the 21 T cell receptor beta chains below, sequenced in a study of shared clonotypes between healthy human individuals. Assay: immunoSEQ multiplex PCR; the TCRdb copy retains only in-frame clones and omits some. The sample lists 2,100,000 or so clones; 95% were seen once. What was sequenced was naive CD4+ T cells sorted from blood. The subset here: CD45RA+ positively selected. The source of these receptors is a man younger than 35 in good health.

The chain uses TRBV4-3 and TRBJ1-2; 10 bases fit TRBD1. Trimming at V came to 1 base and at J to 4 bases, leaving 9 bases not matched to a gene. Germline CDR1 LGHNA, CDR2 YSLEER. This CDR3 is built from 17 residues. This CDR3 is CASSQVSEGTGVYGYTF. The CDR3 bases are TGCGCCAGCAGCCAAGTCTCCGAGGGGACAGGGGTCTATGGCTACACCTTC.

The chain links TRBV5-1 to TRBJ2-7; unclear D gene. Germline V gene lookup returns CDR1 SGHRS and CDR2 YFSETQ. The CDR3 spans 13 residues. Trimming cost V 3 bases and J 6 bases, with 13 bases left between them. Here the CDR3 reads CASSSDGFSEQYF. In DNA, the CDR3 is TGCGCCAGCAGCTCCGACGGTTTCTCCGAGCAGTACTTC.

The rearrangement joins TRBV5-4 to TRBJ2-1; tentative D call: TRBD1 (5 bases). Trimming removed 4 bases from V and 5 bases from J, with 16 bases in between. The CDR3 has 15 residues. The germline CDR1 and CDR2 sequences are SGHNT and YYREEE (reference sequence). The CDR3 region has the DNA TGTGCCAGCAGCCTGGACATGGCCTCGGACAATGAGCAGTTCTTC. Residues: CASSLDMASDNEQFF.

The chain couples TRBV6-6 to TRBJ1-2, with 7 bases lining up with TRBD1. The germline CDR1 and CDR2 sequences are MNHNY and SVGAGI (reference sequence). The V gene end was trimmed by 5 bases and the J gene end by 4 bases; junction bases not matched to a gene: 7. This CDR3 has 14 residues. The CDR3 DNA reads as TGTGCCAGCAGTGACCGACAGGGCTTCTATGGCTACACCTTC. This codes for CASSDRQGFYGYTF.

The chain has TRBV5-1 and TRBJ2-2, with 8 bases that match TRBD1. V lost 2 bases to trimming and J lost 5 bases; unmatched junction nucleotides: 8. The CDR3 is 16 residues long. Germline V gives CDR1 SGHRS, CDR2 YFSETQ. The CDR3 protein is CASSFYGTGKTGELFF. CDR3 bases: TGCGCCAGCAGCTTCTACGGGACAGGAAAAACCGGGGAGCTGTTTTTT.

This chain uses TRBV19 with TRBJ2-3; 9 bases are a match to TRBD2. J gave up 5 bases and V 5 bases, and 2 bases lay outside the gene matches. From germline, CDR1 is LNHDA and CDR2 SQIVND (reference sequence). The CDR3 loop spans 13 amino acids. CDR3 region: CASSQLAGDTQYF. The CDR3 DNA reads TGTGCCAGTAGTCAACTAGCGGGAGATACGCAGTATTTT.

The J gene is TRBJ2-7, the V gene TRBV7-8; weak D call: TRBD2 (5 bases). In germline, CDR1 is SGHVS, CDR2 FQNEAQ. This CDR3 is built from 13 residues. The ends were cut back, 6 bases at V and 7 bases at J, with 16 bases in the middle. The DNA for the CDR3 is TGTGCCAGCAGTCCAGCTGGGTCGGGAGAGCAGTACTTC. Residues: CASSPAGSGEQYF.

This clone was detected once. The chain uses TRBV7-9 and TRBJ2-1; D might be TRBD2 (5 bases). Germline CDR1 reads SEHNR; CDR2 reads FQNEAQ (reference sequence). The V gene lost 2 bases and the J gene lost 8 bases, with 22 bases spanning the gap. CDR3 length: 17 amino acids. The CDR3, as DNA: TGTGCCAGCAGCTTAATGAGGGCGAATACGAGGGTCGATGAGCAGTTCTTC. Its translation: CASSLMRANTRVDEQFF.

CDR3 bases: TGTGCCAGCAGCTTAGTTTTACAGGGGGCGAATCAGCCCCAGCATTTT. Its translation is CASSLVLQGANQPQHF. The genes are TRBV7-8 and TRBJ1-5; 9 bases match TRBD1. The ends lost 1 base at V and 4 bases at J; junction bases unmatched: 5. From germline, CDR1 is SGHVS and CDR2 FQNEAQ. There are 16 residues in the CDR3.

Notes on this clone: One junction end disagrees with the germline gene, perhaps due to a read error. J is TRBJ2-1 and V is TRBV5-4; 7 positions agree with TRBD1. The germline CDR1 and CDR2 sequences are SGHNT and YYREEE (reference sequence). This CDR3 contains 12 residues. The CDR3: CASSIRQGQSVF. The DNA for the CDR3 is TGTGCCAGCAGCATAAGACAGGGACAATCCGTCTTC.

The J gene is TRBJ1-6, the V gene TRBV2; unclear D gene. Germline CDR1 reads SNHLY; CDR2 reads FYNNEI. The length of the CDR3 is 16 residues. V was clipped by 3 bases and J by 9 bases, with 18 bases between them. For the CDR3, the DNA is TGTGCCAGCAGTGATAGACAATCCAGGAGCGTTTCACCCCTCCACTTT. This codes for CASSDRQSRSVSPLHF.

In DNA, the CDR3 is TGTGCCAGCAGTTACAGGGGTCAGATGAACACTGAAGCTTTCTTT. It translates to CASSYRGQMNTEAFF. This chain connects TRBV6-5 to TRBJ1-1; the D gene is possibly TRBD1 (5 bases). V lost 2 bases and J 0 bases, leaving 10 bases between the germline ends. This CDR3 spans 15 amino acids. Per the germline V gene, CDR1 is MNHEY and CDR2 is SVGAGI.

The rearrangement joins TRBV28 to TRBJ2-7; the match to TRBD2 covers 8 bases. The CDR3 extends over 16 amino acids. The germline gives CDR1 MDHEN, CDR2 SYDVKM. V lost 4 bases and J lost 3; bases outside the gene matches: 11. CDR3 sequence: CASSSPAQSGGYEQYF. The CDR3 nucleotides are TGTGCCAGCAGTTCCCCAGCCCAGAGCGGGGGCTACGAGCAGTACTTC.

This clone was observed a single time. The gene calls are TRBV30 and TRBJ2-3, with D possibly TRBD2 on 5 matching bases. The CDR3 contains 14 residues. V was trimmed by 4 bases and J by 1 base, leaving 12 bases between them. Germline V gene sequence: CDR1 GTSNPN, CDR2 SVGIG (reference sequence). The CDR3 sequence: CAWTEGFGTDTQYF. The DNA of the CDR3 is TGTGCCTGGACAGAGGGCTTTGGCACAGATACGCAGTATTTT.

CDR3 protein: CASSSGGPAGAAQETQYF. The CDR3 nucleotides are TGTGCCAGCAGCTCGGGCGGGCCAGCGGGGGCCGCTCAAGAGACCCAGTACTTC. The chain uses TRBV5-4 and TRBJ2-5; 8 positions match TRBD2. J was trimmed by 2 bases and V by 3 bases; bases with no gene match: 15. Germline CDR1 is SGHNT and CDR2 is YYREEE (reference sequence). This CDR3 has 18 amino acids.

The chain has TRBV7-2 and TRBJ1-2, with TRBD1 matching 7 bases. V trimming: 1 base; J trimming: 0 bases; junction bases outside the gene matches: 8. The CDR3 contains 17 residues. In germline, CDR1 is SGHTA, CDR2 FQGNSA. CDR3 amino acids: CASSLVGTDKANYGYTF. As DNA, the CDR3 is TGTGCCAGCAGCTTAGTCGGGACAGACAAAGCTAACTATGGCTACACCTTC.

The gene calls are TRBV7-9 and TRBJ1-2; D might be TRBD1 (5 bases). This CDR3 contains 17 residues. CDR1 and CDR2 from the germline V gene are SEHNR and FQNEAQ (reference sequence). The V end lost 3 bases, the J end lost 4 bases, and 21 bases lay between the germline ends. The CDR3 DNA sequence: TGTGCCAGCAGCTTCAACCTGGGGAGGGGCGGATTCTATGGCTACACCTTC. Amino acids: CASSFNLGRGGFYGYTF.

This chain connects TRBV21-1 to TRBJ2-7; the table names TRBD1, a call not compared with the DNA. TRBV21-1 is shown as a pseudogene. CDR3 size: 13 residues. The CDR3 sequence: CASSNLTELEQYF. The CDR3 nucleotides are TGTGCCAGCAGCAATTTGACAGAACTCGAGCAGTACTTC.

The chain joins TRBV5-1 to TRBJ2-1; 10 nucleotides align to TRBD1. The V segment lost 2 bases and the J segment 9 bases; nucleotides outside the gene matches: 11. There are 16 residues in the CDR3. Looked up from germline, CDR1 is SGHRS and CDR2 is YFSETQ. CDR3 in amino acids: CASSLRAGQGMGEQFF. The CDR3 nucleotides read TGCGCCAGCAGCTTACGCGCGGGACAGGGGATGGGTGAGCAGTTCTTC.

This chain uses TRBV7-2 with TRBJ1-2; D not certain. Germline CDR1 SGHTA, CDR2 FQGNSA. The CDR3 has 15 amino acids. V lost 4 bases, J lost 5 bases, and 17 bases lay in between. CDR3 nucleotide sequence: TGTGCCAGCAGCTCCCAACCGGGAGGACCGTATGGCTACACCTTC. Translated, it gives CASSSQPGGPYGYTF.

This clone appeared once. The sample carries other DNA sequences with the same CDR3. CDR3 protein: CASSLDRNQPQHF. The CDR3 nucleotides are TGTGCCAGCAGCTTGGACAGAAATCAGCCCCAGCATTTT. The gene calls are TRBV11-2 and TRBJ1-5, with D maybe TRBD1 (6 bases). The CDR3 totals 13 residues. The ends were cut back, 3 bases at V and 4 bases at J, with 7 bases in the middle. Per germline, CDR1 SGHAT and CDR2 FQNNGV.